Shown below are 24 T cell receptor beta chains from a single sample sequenced in a study of T cells in Graves' hyperthyroidism and ophthalmopathy. RNA transcripts gave rise to amplified TCR beta CDR3 regions. Using the HTBI primer set, a first-round RT-PCR was run on the TCR CDR3. MiXCR, run by TCRdb on the multiplex PCR reads, gives a single entry per CDR3 protein. The sample holds a few hundred thousand distinct CDR3 sequences; approximately 14% are singletons and the top ten take about 30%. The sample taken for sequencing was blood. The source is a young woman with Graves' hyperthyroidism that later progressed to Graves' ophthalmopathy.

This clonotype occurred many times. CDR3 sequence: CASSSVQGTYEQYF. CDR3 bases: TGTGCCAGCAGTTCCGTCCAGGGCACCTACGAGCAGTACTTC. This chain links TRBV6-1 with TRBJ2-7; D is perhaps TRBD1 (5 bases). The V gene lost 5 bases and the J gene lost 2 bases, with 13 bases spanning the gap. Germline CDR1 and CDR2: MNHNS and SASEGT. CDR3 length: 14 amino acids.

This clonotype was seen ten or more times. The J gene is TRBJ2-3, the V gene TRBV12-5; D is unresolved. Trimming left V 5 bases short and J 0 bases short, with 9 bases between. Germline V gives CDR1 LGHNT, CDR2 FRNRAP. This CDR3 has 14 residues. Here the CDR3 DNA reads TGTGCTAGTGGTGATCCGGACAGCACAGATACGCAGTATTTT. Encoded protein: CASGDPDSTDTQYF.

This clonotype has only a few counts. V usage is TRBV11-2 and J usage is TRBJ2-5, with a tentative D call TRBD2 (5 bases). Per the germline V gene, CDR1 is SGHAT and CDR2 is FQNNGV. V lost 3 bases to trimming and J lost 5 bases, with 16 bases between them. The CDR3 spans 15 residues. DNA for the CDR3: TGTGCCAGCAGCTTGGCGGCAGGCGGGCGGGAGACCCAGTACTTC. Its protein product is CASSLAAGGRETQYF.

This chain joins TRBV4-2 and TRBJ2-7; TRBD2 matches at 10 bases. The V gene end was trimmed by 0 bases and the J gene end by 7 bases; junction bases not matched to a gene: 6. The germline V gene encodes CDR1 LGHNA and CDR2 YNFKEQ. The CDR3 is 15 amino acids. The CDR3 nucleotides read TGTGCCAGCAGCCAAGATGCGAGCGGGAGGGAGGAGCAGTACTTC. It translates to CASSQDASGREEQYF.

This clonotype was picked up a small number of times. This chain uses TRBV30 with TRBJ2-5; D may be TRBD1 (5 bases). The CDR3 runs 13 residues. V shed 0 bases and J shed 3 bases, with 8 bases lying between them. Germline V CDR1 and CDR2: GTSNPN, SVGIG (reference sequence). The CDR3 is CAWSVQDKETQYF. The CDR3 region has the DNA TGTGCCTGGAGTGTCCAGGACAAAGAGACCCAGTACTTC.

The table lists this clonotype with many counts. J is TRBJ1-1 and V is TRBV2; perhaps TRBD1 as D (5 bases). The V end lost 11 bases, the J end lost 3 bases, and 13 bases lay between the germline ends. The V gene's germline CDR1 is SNHLY and CDR2 FYNNEI. CDR3 length equals 12 residues. CDR3 sequence (DNA): TGTGCCGGTAGGGGTTCTGACACTGAAGCTTTCTTT. This codes for CAGRGSDTEAFF.

This clonotype was seen a few times. V is TRBV12-3 or TRBV12-4 and J is TRBJ1-3, with D uncertain. This CDR3 contains 13 residues. V was pared by 5 bases and J by 2 bases, with 7 bases between. The CDR3 reads CASSRTTGNTIYF. In DNA, the CDR3 is TGTGCCAGCAGTCGGACCACTGGAAACACCATATATTTT.

J is TRBJ1-2 and V is TRBV10-2, with D tentatively TRBD1 (5 bases). This CDR3 region has 14 residues. Trimming stripped 2 bases from V and 10 bases from J, with 17 bases between. Germline V gives CDR1 WSHSY, CDR2 SAAADI. CDR3 sequence (DNA): TGCGCCAGCAGTGAGAACGGGGGATGGAGGGCCTACACCTTC. Its translation: CASSENGGWRAYTF.

This chain uses TRBV15 with TRBJ2-3, with TRBD2 matching over 8 bases. V lost 1 base to trimming and J lost 2 bases; unmatched junction nucleotides: 2. Germline lookup yields CDR1 LNHNV and CDR2 YYDKDF (reference sequence). The CDR3 consists of 15 residues. The DNA for the CDR3 is TGTGCCACCAGCAGAGCACTAGCGGTCACAGATACGCAGTATTTT. Residues: CATSRALAVTDTQYF.

Only a few counts were recorded for this clonotype. The chain joins TRBV5-1 to TRBJ2-2; TRBD1 agrees at 9 bases. This CDR3 spans 17 amino acids. The V segment lost 0 bases and the J segment 3 bases; nucleotides outside the gene matches: 6. CDR1 is SGHRS and CDR2 is YFSETQ in the germline V gene. This CDR3 is CASSLDPDRGYTGELFF. CDR3 DNA: TGCGCCAGCAGCTTGGATCCGGACAGGGGATACACCGGGGAGCTGTTTTTT.

V usage is TRBV4-2 and J usage is TRBJ2-5; tentatively, D is TRBD1 or TRBD2 (5 bases each). V was shortened by 0 bases and J by 5 bases, with 13 bases between the two germline ends. In germline, CDR1 is LGHNA, CDR2 YNFKEQ. The CDR3 runs 15 residues. Here the CDR3 DNA reads TGTGCCAGCAGCCAAGATCTCCGTGAGGGGGAGACCCAGTACTTC. Its translation: CASSQDLREGETQYF.

This clonotype was counted at least ten times. V usage is TRBV28 and J usage is TRBJ2-7; 9 bases match TRBD1. The V gene's germline CDR1 is MDHEN and CDR2 SYDVKM. The CDR3 runs 15 residues. V was clipped by 6 bases and J by 6 bases; unmatched bases: 12. DNA of the CDR3: TGTGCCAGCAGCCCCGCCGGGACAGGGAAAAGCGAGCAGTACTTC. Its translation is CASSPAGTGKSEQYF.

This clonotype was observed many times. J is TRBJ2-5 and V is TRBV7-9, with D perhaps matching TRBD1 or TRBD2 (5 bases each). The CDR3 spans 20 residues. The germline V and J ends were trimmed by 7 bases and 2 bases, with 32 bases remaining between them. The germline V gene encodes CDR1 SEHNR and CDR2 FQNEAQ (reference sequence). The CDR3 sequence is CASTAFRDQHNDLLQETQYF. The DNA for the CDR3 is TGTGCCAGCACCGCGTTCCGGGACCAACACAACGACCTCCTACAAGAGACCCAGTACTTC.

The chain recombines TRBV18 with TRBJ1-3; no clear D. Germline assignment: CDR1 KGHSH and CDR2 LQKENI. The CDR3 runs 18 residues. Trimming left V 0 bases short and J 2 bases short, with 17 bases between. The CDR3 nucleotides read TGTGCCAGCTCACCACCGTTGACGGGGTACATGACTGGAAACACCATATATTTT. Encoded protein: CASSPPLTGYMTGNTIYF.

This clonotype appeared many times. The chain recombines TRBV6-1 with TRBJ2-3; the D gene is possibly TRBD1 (5 bases). V lost 4 bases and J 4 bases, leaving 9 bases between the germline ends. The CDR3 extends over 13 amino acids. Germline assignment: CDR1 MNHNS and CDR2 SASEGT. The DNA of the CDR3 is TGTGCCAGCAGTGGGCAGGGCGCAGATACGCAGTATTTT. Translation: CASSGQGADTQYF.

This clonotype was recorded many times. The chain couples TRBV18 to TRBJ2-3; D unresolved. The CDR3 loop spans 13 amino acids. V shed 1 base and J shed 2 bases, with 4 bases lying between them. CDR1 KGHSH and CDR2 LQKENI come from the germline V gene. The CDR3 DNA reads as TGTGCCAGCTCACCACAAGCCACAGATACGCAGTATTTT. Residues: CASSPQATDTQYF.

This clonotype was observed many times. The chain employs TRBV30 and TRBJ1-1; TRBD1 is a possible D gene (5 bases). The CDR3 extends over 13 amino acids. CDR1 GTSNPN and CDR2 SVGIG come from the germline V gene (reference sequence). V was clipped by 5 bases and J by 1 base, with 11 bases between them. This CDR3 is CAWQGDGNTEAFF. Written as DNA, the CDR3 is TGTGCCTGGCAAGGGGACGGGAACACTGAAGCTTTCTTT.

Remarks on this clonotype: This may come from a read error, since a much larger clone is one base off. V is TRBV6-1 and J is TRBJ2-1; 16 nucleotides agree with TRBD2. CDR1 is MNHNS and CDR2 is SASEGT in the germline V gene. The CDR3 spans 17 residues. The CDR3 sequence: CASRGTSGRESYSEQFF. For the CDR3, the DNA is TGTGCCAGCAGAGGGACTAGCGGGAGGGAGAGCTACAGTGAGCAGTTCTTC.

The chain links TRBV19 to TRBJ1-5; D perhaps matches TRBD1 (5 bases). The germline V and J ends were trimmed by 2 bases and 7 bases, with 15 bases remaining between them. Germline V gene sequence: CDR1 LNHDA, CDR2 SQIVND (reference sequence). The CDR3 has 15 amino acids. The CDR3 sequence is CASSINRRVDQPQHF. CDR3 nucleotide sequence: TGTGCCAGTAGTATAAACCGCAGGGTCGACCAGCCCCAGCATTTT.

This clonotype was seen many times. The chain is built from TRBV29-1 and TRBJ1-1, with 8 bases fitting TRBD1. V lost 1 base to trimming and J lost 0 bases; unmatched junction nucleotides: 7. Per the germline V gene, CDR1 is SQVTM and CDR2 is ANQGSEA. This CDR3 has 16 residues. DNA of the CDR3: TGCAGCGTTGAAGTGTGGACAGGGTACATGAACACTGAAGCTTTCTTT. Translation gives CSVEVWTGYMNTEAFF.

The rearrangement uses TRBV30 and TRBJ1-2; 11 bases are shared with TRBD1. The length of the CDR3 is 15 residues. Per germline, CDR1 GTSNPN and CDR2 SVGIG (reference sequence). V trimming: 2 bases; J trimming: 4 bases; junction bases outside the gene matches: 6. The CDR3 loop reads CAWSPGTGGVYGYTF. The CDR3 nucleotides are TGTGCCTGGAGTCCAGGGACAGGGGGTGTCTATGGCTACACCTTC.

This clonotype was observed a single time. At one of its ends the junction is not consistent with the germline gene, which may arise from a read error. The CDR3 protein is CASSADRSSGNTRYF. The CDR3 DNA is TGTGCCAGCAGCGCCGACAGGAGCTCTGGAAACACCAGATATTTT. The gene calls are TRBV7-8 and TRBJ1-3; possible D gene TRBD1, 6 bases. This CDR3 is 15 amino acids long. The germline CDR1 and CDR2 sequences are SGHVS and FQNEAQ. Together with reference TRBV7-8 and TRBJ1-3, the CDR3 gives the full variable domain: GAGVSQSPRYKVAKRGQDVALRCDPISGHVSLFWYQQALGQGPEFLTYFQNEAQLDKSGLPSDRFFAERPEGSVSTLKIQRTQQEDSAVYLCASSADRSSGNTRYFGEGSWLTVV.

The chain joins TRBV5-1 to TRBJ1-6, with TRBD1 matching 10 bases. This CDR3 is built from 15 residues. CDR1 SGHRS and CDR2 YFSETQ come from the germline V gene. Germline trimming cut 3 bases from V and 7 bases from J; bases unmatched to any gene: 4. The CDR3 here is CASSWTGGENSPLHF. DNA of the CDR3: TGCGCCAGCAGCTGGACAGGGGGAGAGAATTCACCCCTCCACTTT.

This clonotype was seen a few times. The chain employs TRBV24-1 and TRBJ2-7, with D possibly TRBD2 on 6 matching bases. The CDR3 has 13 residues. The germline CDR1 and CDR2 sequences are KGHDR and SFDVKD. Trimming removed 5 bases from V and 0 bases from J, with 7 bases in between. The CDR3 bases are TGTGCCACCAGTGCGGGGGACTCCTACGAGCAGTACTTC. This codes for CATSAGDSYEQYF.